The clone carrying this T cell receptor beta chain was seen just once. The data are from a study of control samples from healthy donors and cancer patients. The V gene's germline CDR1 is MNHEY and CDR2 SVGAGI. This CDR3 has 14 residues. V gave up 6 bases and J gave up 1 base, with 9 bases separating them. The data were produced by immunoSEQ multiplex PCR, yet TCRdb's version contains in-frame clones alone and is incomplete. The sample lists some 120,000 clones, roughly 90% seen once, with around 8.1% in the top ten. Sequencing used blood. The chain employs TRBV6-5 and TRBJ1-4; no firm D call. The TCR originated in a man in his late teens or twenties in good health. The CDR3 sequence is CASRRSITNEKLFF. The CDR3 DNA reads TGTGCCAGCAGGCGAAGTATAACTAATGAAAAACTGTTTTTT.